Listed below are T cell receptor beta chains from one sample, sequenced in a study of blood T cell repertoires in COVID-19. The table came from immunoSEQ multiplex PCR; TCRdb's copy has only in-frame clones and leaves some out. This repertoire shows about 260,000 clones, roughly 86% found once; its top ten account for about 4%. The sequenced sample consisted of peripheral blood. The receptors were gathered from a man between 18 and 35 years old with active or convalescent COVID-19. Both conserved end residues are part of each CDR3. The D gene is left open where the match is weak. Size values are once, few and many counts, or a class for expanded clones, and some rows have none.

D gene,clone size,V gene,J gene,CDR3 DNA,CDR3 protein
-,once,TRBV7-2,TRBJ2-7,TGTGCCAGCAGCTTAACCAGGTTGGACGAGCAGTACTTC,CASSLTRLDEQYF
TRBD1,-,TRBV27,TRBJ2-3,TGTGCCAGCAGTCCCCTCAACAGGGGTGGAGGCACAGATACGCAGTATTTT,CASSPLNRGGGTDTQYF
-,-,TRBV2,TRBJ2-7,TGTGCCAGCAACGACGAATGGGGGGCGGGGGACCCCTACGAGCAGTACTTC,CASNDEWGAGDPYEQYF
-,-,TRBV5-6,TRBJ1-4,TGTGCCAGCCCGGGAGGAACTGCAACTAATGAAAAACTGTTTTTT,CASPGGTATNEKLFF
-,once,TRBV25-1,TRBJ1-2,TGTGCCAGCAGTGAAAGGGAGAACTATGGCTACACCTTC,CASSERENYGYTF
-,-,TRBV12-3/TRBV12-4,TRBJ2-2,TGTGCCAGCCTTCCGTACACCGGGGAGCTGTTTTTT,CASLPYTGELFF
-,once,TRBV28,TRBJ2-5,TGTGCCAGTTCAGACAGGCAAGAGACCCAGTACTTC,CASSDRQETQYF
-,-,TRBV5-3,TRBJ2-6,TGTGCCAGAAGCTCTGAGGCCTCTATAAACCACTCTGGGGCCAACGTCCTGACTTTC,CARSSEASINHSGANVLTF
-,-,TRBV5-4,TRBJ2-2,TGTGCCAGCAGCTTCGCGGGATCGGTCGGGGAGCTGTTTTTT,CASSFAGSVGELFF
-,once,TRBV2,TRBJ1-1,TGTGCCAGCAGTGCCCAGGGTTCCGAAGCTTTCTTT,CASSAQGSEAFF
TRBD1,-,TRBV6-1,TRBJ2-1,TGTGCCAGCAGTGCCCCCGACAGGGCTAATTTCAATGAGCAGTTCTTC,CASSAPDRANFNEQFF
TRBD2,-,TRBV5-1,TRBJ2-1,TGCGCCAGCCGCCCAACTGGGACTAGCTTCAATGAGCAGTTCTTC,CASRPTGTSFNEQFF
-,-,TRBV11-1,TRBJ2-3,TGTGCCAGCAGCCGGGTGGGTAAGGAGGATACGCAGTATTTT,CASSRVGKEDTQYF
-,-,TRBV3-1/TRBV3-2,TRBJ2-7,TGTGCCAGCAGCCAAAGCGGCGGCGAGCAGTACTTC,CASSQSGGEQYF
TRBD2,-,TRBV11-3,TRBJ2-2,TGTGCCAGCAGCTTAGGGGGACTAGCGGGAGTCGGGGAGCTGTTTTTT,CASSLGGLAGVGELFF
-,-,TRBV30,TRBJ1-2,TGTGCCTGGTACAGGAACTATGGCTACACCTTC,CAWYRNYGYTF
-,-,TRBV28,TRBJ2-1,TGTGCCAGCGAGGGACTCGGGGGCTACAATGAGCAGTTCTTC,CASEGLGGYNEQFF
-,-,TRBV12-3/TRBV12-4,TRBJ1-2,TGTGCCAGCTTCCGGGGGTTTGGCTACACCTTC,CASFRGFGYTF
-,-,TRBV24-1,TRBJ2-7,TGTGCCACCAGTGACAGGGGGGAAGAGCAGTACTTC,CATSDRGEEQYF
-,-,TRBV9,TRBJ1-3,TGTGCCAGCAGCGGGGCGGGGCCGGATGGAAACACCATATATTTT,CASSGAGPDGNTIYF
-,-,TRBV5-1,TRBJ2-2,TGCGCCAGCAGCATCGATAGCGGCACCGGGGAGCTGTTTTTT,CASSIDSGTGELFF
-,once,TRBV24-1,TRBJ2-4,TGTGCCACCGGATCCCTCATATCGGGACTCACCCTGGGAAACATTCAGTACTTC,CATGSLISGLTLGNIQYF
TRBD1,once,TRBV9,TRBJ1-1,TGTGCCAGCAGCGTAGCTCCCACAGGGGGCGAGGGGGCTTTCTTT,CASSVAPTGGEGAFF
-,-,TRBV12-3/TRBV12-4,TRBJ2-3,TGTGCCAGCAGTTCCCCGTTCACAGATACGCAGTATTTT,CASSSPFTDTQYF
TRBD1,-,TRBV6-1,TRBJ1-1,TGTGCCAGCAGTGAGGGCGGACAGGGGCACACTGAAGCTTTCTTT,CASSEGGQGHTEAFF
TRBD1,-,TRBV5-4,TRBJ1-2,TGTGCCAGCAGCAAATGGACAGGGGAGACAAGTGGCTACACCTTC,CASSKWTGETSGYTF
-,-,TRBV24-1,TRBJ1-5,TGTGCCACCAGTGGGCCAGGCCCAGCTCAGCCCCAGCATTTT,CATSGPGPAQPQHF
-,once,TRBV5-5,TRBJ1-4,TGTGCCAGCAGCCCAGCGCCCTCTAATGAAAAACTGTTTTTT,CASSPAPSNEKLFF